This is a list of T cell receptor beta chains from one sample in a study of T cell changes during pregnancy in multiple sclerosis. Here immunoSEQ multiplex PCR was the method, and the copy in TCRdb shows in-frame clones only, minus some. The sample includes 22,000 or so clones, over 85% seen only once; the top ten take under 7%. Sequenced material: CD8+ T cells from peripheral blood mononuclear cells, taken in the third trimester of pregnancy. These receptors all stem from a female donor with multiple sclerosis, enrolled in a pregnancy study. Each CDR3 is given with its conserved first and last residue. The order of the fields is D gene, clone size, J gene, V gene, CDR3 protein, CDR3 DNA. The D gene is left open where the match is weak. Size tells how often a clone was seen (once, few, many) or the class of an expanded clone, and some rows leave it out.

D gene: -; clone size: -; J gene: TRBJ1-1; V gene: TRBV5-1; CDR3 protein: CASSPPGVNTEAFF; CDR3 DNA: TGCGCCAGCAGTCCCCCGGGGGTGAACACTGAAGCTTTCTTT
D gene: -; clone size: -; J gene: TRBJ2-1; V gene: TRBV7-3; CDR3 protein: CASSLDVTRPFGEQFF; CDR3 DNA: TGTGCCAGCAGCTTAGATGTGACTAGACCGTTTGGTGAGCAGTTCTTC
D gene: -; clone size: -; J gene: TRBJ2-1; V gene: TRBV7-9; CDR3 protein: CASSLERGFYNEQFF; CDR3 DNA: TGTGCCAGCAGCTTAGAAAGGGGTTTCTACAATGAGCAGTTCTTC
D gene: -; clone size: -; J gene: TRBJ2-1; V gene: TRBV9; CDR3 protein: CASSAYDAVDEQFF; CDR3 DNA: TGTGCCAGCAGCGCTTATGACGCGGTAGATGAGCAGTTCTTC
D gene: TRBD1; clone size: -; J gene: TRBJ1-2; V gene: TRBV5-5; CDR3 protein: CASYDREGYGYTF; CDR3 DNA: TGTGCCAGTTACGACAGGGAAGGCTATGGCTACACCTTC
D gene: -; clone size: -; J gene: TRBJ1-3; V gene: TRBV5-5; CDR3 protein: CASSYGNTIYF; CDR3 DNA: TGTGCCAGCAGTTATGGAAACACCATATATTTT
D gene: -; clone size: -; J gene: TRBJ2-1; V gene: TRBV11-2; CDR3 protein: CASSLMLVAGSLYNEQFF; CDR3 DNA: TGTGCCAGCAGCTTAATGCTGGTTGCGGGGAGCCTCTACAATGAGCAGTTCTTC
D gene: -; clone size: medium-sized; J gene: TRBJ1-1; V gene: TRBV29-1; CDR3 protein: CSVTAMRAEAFF; CDR3 DNA: TGCAGCGTTACCGCCATGAGAGCTGAAGCTTTCTTT
D gene: -; clone size: -; J gene: TRBJ2-1; V gene: TRBV27; CDR3 protein: CASKAGSEQFF; CDR3 DNA: TGTGCCAGCAAGGCGGGCTCCGAGCAGTTCTTC
D gene: TRBD1; clone size: -; J gene: TRBJ2-7; V gene: TRBV6-1; CDR3 protein: CASRVPGQAYEQYF; CDR3 DNA: TGTGCCAGCAGGGTTCCGGGACAGGCCTACGAGCAGTACTTC
D gene: -; clone size: -; J gene: TRBJ2-4; V gene: TRBV2; CDR3 protein: CASIGGTNIQYF; CDR3 DNA: TGTGCCAGCATAGGAGGGACAAACATTCAGTACTTC
D gene: -; clone size: -; J gene: TRBJ1-5; V gene: TRBV4-1; CDR3 protein: CASSQDGFVGADQPQHF; CDR3 DNA: TGCGCCAGCAGCCAAGACGGGTTTGTGGGGGCTGACCAGCCCCAGCATTTT
D gene: TRBD2; clone size: -; J gene: TRBJ2-2; V gene: TRBV2; CDR3 protein: CASSTNLAGEVVTGELFF; CDR3 DNA: TGTGCCAGCAGTACTAACTTAGCGGGAGAGGTCGTAACCGGGGAGCTGTTTTTT
D gene: TRBD1; clone size: -; J gene: TRBJ2-7; V gene: TRBV29-1; CDR3 protein: CSVFWDRANEQYF; CDR3 DNA: TGCAGCGTCTTCTGGGACAGGGCCAACGAGCAGTACTTC
D gene: -; clone size: -; J gene: TRBJ1-1; V gene: TRBV14; CDR3 protein: CASSRDLRHTEAFF; CDR3 DNA: TGTGCCAGCAGCCGTGACCTGCGGCACACTGAAGCTTTCTTT
D gene: -; clone size: -; J gene: TRBJ1-1; V gene: TRBV19; CDR3 protein: CASSIQVYSAEAFF; CDR3 DNA: TGTGCCAGTAGTATTCAGGTATACTCTGCTGAAGCTTTCTTT
D gene: -; clone size: -; J gene: TRBJ2-3; V gene: TRBV7-2; CDR3 protein: CASSLNLGRGLTDTQYF; CDR3 DNA: TGTGCCAGCAGCTTAAACCTAGGGCGGGGCCTCACAGATACGCAGTATTTT
D gene: TRBD1; clone size: -; J gene: TRBJ1-2; V gene: TRBV4-1; CDR3 protein: CASSQGTGESNYGYTF; CDR3 DNA: TGCGCCAGCAGCCAAGGGACAGGGGAGAGTAACTATGGCTACACCTTC
D gene: -; clone size: -; J gene: TRBJ2-2; V gene: TRBV28; CDR3 protein: CASRETTGTTGELFF; CDR3 DNA: TGTGCCAGCAGGGAAACAACAGGAACCACCGGGGAGCTGTTTTTT
D gene: TRBD2; clone size: -; J gene: TRBJ2-1; V gene: TRBV7-8; CDR3 protein: CASSLPRNEAGHRDNEQFF; CDR3 DNA: TGTGCCAGCAGCTTACCGCGCAACGAAGCGGGGCATAGAGACAATGAGCAGTTCTTC
D gene: TRBD2; clone size: -; J gene: TRBJ2-3; V gene: TRBV11-2; CDR3 protein: CASSLTSGRADTQYF; CDR3 DNA: TGTGCCAGCAGCCTGACTAGCGGGAGGGCAGATACGCAGTATTTT
D gene: -; clone size: -; J gene: TRBJ2-3; V gene: TRBV7-3; CDR3 protein: CASSLAAGFTDTQYF; CDR3 DNA: TGTGCCAGCAGCTTAGCGGCGGGGTTCACAGATACGCAGTATTTT
D gene: -; clone size: -; J gene: TRBJ2-3; V gene: TRBV7-6; CDR3 protein: CASSLGHMTSTDTQYF; CDR3 DNA: TGTGCCAGCAGCTTAGGGCACATGACTAGCACAGATACGCAGTATTTT
D gene: -; clone size: -; J gene: TRBJ1-2; V gene: TRBV7-9; CDR3 protein: CASSLVGVDGYTF; CDR3 DNA: TGTGCCAGCAGCTTAGTAGGGGTAGACGGCTACACCTTC
D gene: TRBD2; clone size: -; J gene: TRBJ2-5; V gene: TRBV6-5; CDR3 protein: CASSYIWEGRETQYF; CDR3 DNA: TGTGCCAGCAGTTACATATGGGAGGGAAGAGAGACCCAGTACTTC
D gene: -; clone size: -; J gene: TRBJ2-7; V gene: TRBV9; CDR3 protein: CASSVVPNYEQYF; CDR3 DNA: TGTGCCAGCAGCGTAGTTCCTAACTACGAGCAGTACTTC
D gene: -; clone size: once; J gene: TRBJ1-1; V gene: TRBV6-5; CDR3 protein: CASSYGGVETEAFF; CDR3 DNA: TGTGCCAGCAGTTACGGAGGGGTAGAGACTGAAGCTTTCTTT
D gene: -; clone size: -; J gene: TRBJ2-7; V gene: TRBV29-1; CDR3 protein: CSATDSPYEQYF; CDR3 DNA: TGCAGCGCGACTGACAGTCCCTACGAGCAGTACTTC
D gene: TRBD2; clone size: -; J gene: TRBJ2-1; V gene: TRBV9; CDR3 protein: CASSVGRGDYYNEQFF; CDR3 DNA: TGTGCCAGCAGCGTAGGCCGCGGGGACTACTACAATGAGCAGTTCTTC
D gene: TRBD2; clone size: -; J gene: TRBJ2-1; V gene: TRBV5-1; CDR3 protein: CASSFGGGLNEQFF; CDR3 DNA: TGCGCCAGCAGCTTTGGGGGGGGGTTGAATGAGCAGTTCTTC
D gene: TRBD1; clone size: -; J gene: TRBJ2-2; V gene: TRBV6-5; CDR3 protein: CASSRTGGSAGELFF; CDR3 DNA: TGTGCCAGCAGTCGGACAGGGGGTTCGGCCGGGGAGCTGTTTTTT
D gene: -; clone size: -; J gene: TRBJ1-1; V gene: TRBV7-2; CDR3 protein: CASSFTSGVKMNTEAFF; CDR3 DNA: TGTGCCAGCAGCTTCACCTCAGGGGTCAAAATGAACACTGAAGCTTTCTTT
D gene: -; clone size: -; J gene: TRBJ1-1; V gene: TRBV7-6; CDR3 protein: CASSFGVENTEAFF; CDR3 DNA: TGTGCCAGCAGCTTTGGAGTAGAGAACACTGAAGCTTTCTTT
D gene: -; clone size: -; J gene: TRBJ2-7; V gene: TRBV11-2; CDR3 protein: CASSFARGAYEQYF; CDR3 DNA: TGTGCCAGCAGCTTCGCTCGCGGGGCCTACGAGCAGTACTTC
D gene: TRBD1; clone size: -; J gene: TRBJ2-7; V gene: TRBV5-5; CDR3 protein: CASRTGGFEQYF; CDR3 DNA: TGTGCCAGCAGGACAGGGGGCTTCGAGCAGTACTTC
D gene: -; clone size: -; J gene: TRBJ2-7; V gene: TRBV7-9; CDR3 protein: CASSLDTYEQYF; CDR3 DNA: TGTGCCAGCAGCTTAGATACCTACGAGCAGTACTTC
D gene: -; clone size: -; J gene: TRBJ1-3; V gene: TRBV7-8; CDR3 protein: CASSYRLDTIYF; CDR3 DNA: TGTGCCAGCAGCTACCGCCTAGACACCATATATTTT
D gene: -; clone size: -; J gene: TRBJ2-1; V gene: TRBV9; CDR3 protein: CASSSGLKSVDEQFF; CDR3 DNA: TGTGCCAGCAGCTCCGGACTAAAATCTGTGGATGAGCAGTTCTTC
D gene: -; clone size: -; J gene: TRBJ1-1; V gene: TRBV4-2; CDR3 protein: CASSQDQWGAIGSHAEAFF; CDR3 DNA: TGTGCCAGCAGCCAAGATCAATGGGGAGCGATTGGTTCGCACGCTGAAGCTTTCTTT
D gene: -; clone size: once; J gene: TRBJ2-3; V gene: TRBV23-1; CDR3 protein: CASRPGGEGGTQYF; CDR3 DNA: TGCGCCAGCAGACCAGGCGGGGAGGGGGGTACGCAGTATTTT
D gene: TRBD1; clone size: -; J gene: TRBJ1-5; V gene: TRBV6-1; CDR3 protein: CASSEGQEGQPQHF; CDR3 DNA: TGTGCCAGCAGTGAGGGACAGGAAGGGCAGCCCCAGCATTTT
D gene: TRBD1; clone size: -; J gene: TRBJ1-4; V gene: TRBV19; CDR3 protein: CASNNTGTVNEKLFF; CDR3 DNA: TGTGCCAGTAATAATACAGGGACAGTAAATGAAAAACTGTTTTTT
D gene: TRBD1; clone size: -; J gene: TRBJ1-2; V gene: TRBV29-1; CDR3 protein: CSVPRQGHGYTF; CDR3 DNA: TGCAGCGTTCCCCGACAGGGCCATGGCTACACCTTC